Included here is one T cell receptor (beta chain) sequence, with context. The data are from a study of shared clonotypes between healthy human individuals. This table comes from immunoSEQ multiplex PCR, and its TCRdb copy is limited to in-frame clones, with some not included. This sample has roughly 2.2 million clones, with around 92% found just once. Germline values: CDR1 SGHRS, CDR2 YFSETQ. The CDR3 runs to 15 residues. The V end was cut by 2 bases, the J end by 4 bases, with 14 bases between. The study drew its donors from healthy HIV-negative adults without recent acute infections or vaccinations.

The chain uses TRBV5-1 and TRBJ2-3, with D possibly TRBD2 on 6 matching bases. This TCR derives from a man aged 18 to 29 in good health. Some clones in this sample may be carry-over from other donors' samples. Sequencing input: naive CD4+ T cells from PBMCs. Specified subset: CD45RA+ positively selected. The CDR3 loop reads CASSFLTSGADTQYF. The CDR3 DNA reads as TGCGCCAGCAGCTTTTTGACTAGTGGGGCAGATACGCAGTATTTT.